Below, 26 T cell receptor beta chains from the same sample are listed, as sequenced in a study of tumor-infiltrating lymphocytes in localized non-small cell lung cancer (dated by TCRdb to the early 2020s). Libraries were made using the immunoSEQ multiplex PCR assay. TCRdb obtained this table from immuneACCESS and retained in-frame rearrangements with V and J assigned. These tables miss some clones; where compared with another copy, unresolved V genes account for less than half of the shortfall, and the remainder is unexplained. This sample comprises 7,200 or so clones, approximately 60% of them detected only once. About 12% of the sample goes to the ten largest clones. Sequenced input: lung tumor tissue. These receptors all stem from a human donor with non-small cell lung cancer.

This sequence joins TRBV7-2 and TRBJ2-5, with 9 bases fitting TRBD1. V lost 5 bases to trimming and J lost 0 bases; unmatched junction nucleotides: 13. This CDR3 is built from 18 residues. Looked up from germline, CDR1 is SGHTA and CDR2 is FQGNSA. The CDR3 spells CASSPLPGQGKYQETQYF. The CDR3 region has the DNA TGTGCCAGCAGCCCCCTCCCGGGACAGGGAAAGTACCAAGAGACCCAGTACTTC. The full variable domain, with the rest looked up from reference TRBV7-2 and TRBJ2-5, is GAGVSQSPSNKVTEKGKDVELRCDPISGHTALYWYRQSLGQGLEFLIYFQGNSAPDKSGLPSDRFSAERTGGSVSTLTIQRTQQEDSAVYLCASSPLPGQGKYQETQYFGPGTRLLVL.

The chain employs TRBV28 and TRBJ2-5; TRBD1 agrees at 9 bases. The J segment lost 4 bases and the V segment lost 7 bases, leaving 10 bases of the junction unmatched. The germline V gene encodes CDR1 MDHEN and CDR2 SYDVKM. The CDR3 runs 15 residues. CDR3: CASIPRQGGRETQYF. DNA for the CDR3: TGTGCCAGCATTCCGAGACAGGGGGGGAGAGAGACCCAGTACTTC. The variable domain in full, completed from reference TRBV28 and TRBJ2-5, reads DVKVTQSSRYLVKRTGEKVFLECVQDMDHENMFWYRQDPGLGLRLIYFSYDVKMKEKGDIPEGYSVSREKKERFSLILESASTNQTSMYLCASIPRQGGRETQYFGPGTRLLVL.

This clone was seen only once. The chain carries TRBV7-7 and TRBJ2-5, with D possibly matching TRBD1 (5 bases). V was cut by 5 bases and J by 5 bases, with 21 bases left in between. The V gene's germline CDR1 is SSHAT and CDR2 FNYEAQ (reference sequence). The CDR3 has 16 residues. CDR3 loop: CASSPPLAGLGETQYF. DNA of the CDR3: TGTGCCAGCAGCCCCCCACTTGCAGGGCTAGGGGAGACCCAGTACTTC. Using reference TRBV7-7 and TRBJ2-5 for the parts outside the CDR3, the full variable domain is GAGVSQSPRYKVTKRGQDVTLRCDPISSHATLYWYQQALGQGPEFLTYFNYEAQPDKSGLPSDRFSAERPEGSISTLTIQRTEQRDSAMYRCASSPPLAGLGETQYFGPGTRLLVL.

The CDR3 spells CAISDRNTGELFF. DNA for the CDR3: TGTGCCATCAGTGACAGGAACACCGGGGAGCTGTTTTTT. V usage is TRBV10-3 and J usage is TRBJ2-2, with D uncertain. Trimming left V 3 bases short and J 1 base short, with 3 bases between. This CDR3 comprises 13 residues. From germline, CDR1 is ENHRY and CDR2 SYGVKD.

This clone appeared a single time. This sequence joins TRBV7-9 and TRBJ2-1; 11 bases fit TRBD2. V lost 2 bases and J lost 3; bases outside the gene matches: 0. Per germline, CDR1 SEHNR and CDR2 FQNEAQ (reference sequence). CDR3 size: 15 residues. CDR3: CASSLLAGGYNEQFF. CDR3 bases: TGTGCCAGCAGCTTACTAGCGGGGGGCTACAATGAGCAGTTCTTC.

The chain employs TRBV11-2 and TRBJ1-5, with D perhaps matching TRBD1 (5 bases). Trimming removed 5 bases from V and 1 base from J, with 6 bases in between. CDR1 is SGHAT, CDR2 FQNNGV, per germline. This CDR3 region has 13 residues. The CDR3 region is CASSRGSNQPQHF. In DNA form, the CDR3 reads TGTGCCAGCAGCCGGGGGAGCAATCAGCCCCAGCATTTT.

The rearrangement links TRBV4-1 to TRBJ2-3; 10 bases are shared with TRBD1. From germline, CDR1 is MGHRA and CDR2 YSYEKL. The CDR3 has 16 residues. V trimming: 4 bases; J trimming: 4 bases; junction bases outside the gene matches: 8. The DNA of the CDR3 is TGCGCCAGCAGCCCGTTGGGACAGGGGCGGCCAGATACGCAGTATTTT. Translating it yields CASSPLGQGRPDTQYF.

This clone was observed a few times. This CDR3 reads CASSQTGTGHGYTF. The CDR3 DNA is TGTGCCAGCAGCCAAACCGGGACAGGTCATGGCTACACCTTC. V and J are TRBV11-2 and TRBJ1-2; 8 nucleotides agree with TRBD1. Germline trimming cut 5 bases from V and 6 bases from J; bases unmatched to any gene: 8. This CDR3 comprises 14 residues. In germline, CDR1 is SGHAT, CDR2 FQNNGV. Supplemented by reference TRBV11-2 and TRBJ1-2, the full variable domain reads EAGVAQSPRYKIIEKRQSVAFWCNPISGHATLYWYQQILGQGPKLLIQFQNNGVVDDSQLPKDRFSAERLKGVDSTLKIQPAKLEDSAVYLCASSQTGTGHGYTFGSGTRLTVV.

In its sample, this clone ranks as medium-sized. The chain combines TRBV4-3 with TRBJ1-2, with D maybe TRBD1 (6 bases). Germline V gives CDR1 LGHNA, CDR2 YSLEER. This CDR3 has 15 amino acids. Between the trimmed V and J ends, which lost 0 bases and 5 bases, there was a span of 13 bases. The CDR3 sequence: CASSQDTQGGYGYTF. CDR3 coding DNA: TGCGCCAGCAGCCAAGACACACAGGGTGGGTATGGCTACACCTTC.

Only one count was recorded for this clone. The CDR3, as DNA: TGTGCCAGCAGCCAGGGACTAGCGGGAAGGACAGATACGCAGTATTTT. This codes for CASSQGLAGRTDTQYF. The chain is built from TRBV28 and TRBJ2-3; TRBD2 matches at 13 bases. The CDR3 covers 16 residues. The V segment lost 6 bases and the J segment 3 bases; nucleotides outside the gene matches: 6. CDR1 and CDR2 (germline): MDHEN, SYDVKM. Complete variable domain (other parts from reference TRBV28 and TRBJ2-3): DVKVTQSSRYLVKRTGEKVFLECVQDMDHENMFWYRQDPGLGLRLIYFSYDVKMKEKGDIPEGYSVSREKKERFSLILESASTNQTSMYLCASSQGLAGRTDTQYFGPGTRLTVL.

The chain links TRBV5-6 to TRBJ2-2; a weak D match, TRBD2 (6 bases). V dropped 7 bases and J dropped 9 bases, with 19 bases sitting between them. Germline V gives CDR1 SGHDT, CDR2 YYEEEE. CDR3 size: 14 residues. This CDR3 is CASSAWDSRRELFF. The CDR3 coding sequence is TGTGCCAGCTCCGCGTGGGACTCCCGCAGGGAGCTGTTTTTT.

The rearrangement joins TRBV5-8 to TRBJ1-2; no clear D gene. The V gene lost 0 bases and the J gene lost 5 bases, with 8 bases spanning the gap. This CDR3 has 13 residues. Germline CDR1 reads SGHTS; CDR2 reads YDEGEE. CDR3 loop: CASSLGPLYGYTF. CDR3 nucleotides: TGTGCCAGCAGCTTGGGACCCTTATATGGCTACACCTTC.

This clone has only a few counts. This chain links TRBV11-1 with TRBJ2-1; possible D gene TRBD2, 6 bases. Germline CDR1 SGHAT, CDR2 FQDESV (reference sequence). There are 16 residues in the CDR3. V shed 1 base and J shed 1 base, with 11 bases lying between them. The CDR3 DNA follows: TGTGCCAGCAGCTTAGAGGCGGGGACGTCCTACAATGAGCAGTTCTTC. It yields the protein CASSLEAGTSYNEQFF.

This clone has just a few counts. The rearrangement joins TRBV19 to TRBJ2-7; no definite D call. V was shortened by 3 bases and J by 2 bases, with 11 bases between the two germline ends. Germline CDR1 LNHDA, CDR2 SQIVND (reference sequence). CDR3 length equals 14 residues. CDR3 nucleotide sequence: TGTGCCAGTAGTATCACAGTGGAGACCTACGAGCAGTACTTC. It is translated as CASSITVETYEQYF.

The V and J genes are TRBV20-1 and TRBJ2-5; 8 nucleotides match TRBD1. The CDR3 extends over 11 amino acids. Per germline, CDR1 DFQATT and CDR2 SNEGSKA (reference sequence). With 6 bases clipped from V and 4 bases from J, the junction kept 1 base outside the gene matches. The CDR3 protein is CSADRAETQYF. The CDR3, as DNA: TGCAGTGCGGACAGGGCAGAGACCCAGTACTTC.

This clone is labeled as medium-sized. This chain joins TRBV2 and TRBJ2-7; D perhaps matches TRBD1 (5 bases). Trimming pared 3 bases from V and 2 bases from J, leaving 8 bases between. Germline CDR1 reads SNHLY; CDR2 reads FYNNEI. The CDR3 sequence is 13 residues long. For the CDR3, the DNA is TGTGCCAGCAGTGAGGGCAGGGCCTACGAGCAGTACTTC. The encoded protein is CASSEGRAYEQYF.

This clone was detected a few times. V is TRBV5-3 and J is TRBJ2-3; the D call may be TRBD1 or TRBD2 (5 bases each). TRBV5-3 is assigned to the ORF class and has an uncertain function. The CDR3 runs to 13 residues. Trimming left V 4 bases short and J 7 bases short, with 13 bases between. CDR3 in DNA: TGTGCCAGAAGCCCACAGGACTTTCATACGCAGTATTTT. The encoded protein is CARSPQDFHTQYF.

This chain links TRBV25-1 with TRBJ2-3; D is unclear. The CDR3 has 13 amino acids. Germline-derived CDR1 and CDR2 are MGHDK and SYGVNS. Trimming took off 3 bases at V and 2 bases at J, with 6 bases between the two ends. CDR3 region: CASSDYFTDTQYF. CDR3 nucleotides: TGTGCCAGCAGTGATTATTTCACAGATACGCAGTATTTT.

The chain has TRBV2 and TRBJ2-7, with D unresolved. CDR3 length equals 15 residues. The V and J ends lost 1 base and 2 bases respectively, with 12 bases between them. Germline V CDR1 and CDR2: SNHLY, FYNNEI. The DNA of the CDR3 is TGTGCCAGCAGTGAAGGCCCAGCTGATGCCTACGAGCAGTACTTC. It translates to CASSEGPADAYEQYF.

This sequence joins TRBV7-9 and TRBJ1-5; D remains ambiguous. V lost 1 base to trimming and J lost 6 bases, with 7 bases between them. This CDR3 spans 13 amino acids. The V gene's germline CDR1 is SEHNR and CDR2 FQNEAQ (reference sequence). CDR3 protein: CASSLGVGQPQHF. CDR3 bases: TGTGCCAGCAGCTTAGGGGTAGGTCAGCCCCAGCATTTT. The full variable domain, rest sourced from reference TRBV7-9 and TRBJ1-5, is DTGVSQNPRHKITKRGQNVTFRCDPISEHNRLYWYRQTLGQGPEFLTYFQNEAQLEKSRLLSDRFSAERPKGSFSTLEIQRTEQGDSAMYLCASSLGVGQPQHFGDGTRLSIL.

This sequence joins TRBV28 and TRBJ2-5; 8 nucleotides line up with TRBD1. The V and J ends lost 10 bases and 1 base, in that order; junction bases with no gene match: 14. The CDR3 has 16 residues. Germline V gives CDR1 MDHEN, CDR2 SYDVKM. CDR3 sequence (DNA): TGTGCCACCCTTCCCCGGACAGGGCCCTCCCAAGAGACCCAGTACTTC. Its protein is CATLPRTGPSQETQYF.

This clone has a handful of counts. This chain connects TRBV4-3 to TRBJ1-5, with D perhaps TRBD1 (6 bases). This CDR3 region has 15 residues. Germline CDR1 reads LGHNA; CDR2 reads YSLEER. V lost 0 bases and J 4 bases, leaving 10 bases between the germline ends. This CDR3 reads CASSQDRGWNQPQHF. The CDR3 region has the DNA TGCGCCAGCAGCCAAGACAGGGGATGGAATCAGCCCCAGCATTTT.

CDR3 loop: CASSLSGAFLSTEAFF. The CDR3 DNA is TGTGCCAGCAGTTTATCAGGGGCCTTTTTATCCACTGAAGCTTTCTTT. The rearrangement joins TRBV28 to TRBJ1-1; a weak D match, TRBD1 (6 bases). The CDR3 totals 16 residues. Germline lookup yields CDR1 MDHEN and CDR2 SYDVKM. Trimming left V 1 base short and J 4 bases short, with 16 bases between.

This clone was observed a few times. The chain couples TRBV5-1 to TRBJ1-1; D is uncertain. This CDR3 contains 15 residues. V was clipped by 0 bases and J by 0 bases, with 9 bases between them. Germline V gives CDR1 SGHRS, CDR2 YFSETQ. The CDR3 DNA reads TGCGCCAGCAGCTTGGCCGGAGGAATGAACACTGAAGCTTTCTTT. This sequence encodes CASSLAGGMNTEAFF.

This chain connects TRBV21-1 to TRBJ2-7; TRBD1, the table's D call, lacks a check against the DNA. TRBV21-1 has pseudogene status. The CDR3 has 16 amino acids. In nucleotides, the CDR3 is TGTGCCAGCAGCAAAGCAACCGGGACAGCGGATTATGAGCAGTACTTC. Protein product: CASSKATGTADYEQYF.

This clone was observed a few times. DNA of the CDR3: TGTGCCAGCAGCTTATCAGGGGGTAACTATGGCTACACCTTC. Translated: CASSLSGGNYGYTF. This sequence joins TRBV7-9 and TRBJ1-2; 7 bases agree with TRBD1. Unmatched junction bases numbered 1, after V lost 2 bases and J lost 1 base. The CDR3 sequence is 14 residues long. Germline values: CDR1 SEHNR, CDR2 FQNEAQ (reference sequence).